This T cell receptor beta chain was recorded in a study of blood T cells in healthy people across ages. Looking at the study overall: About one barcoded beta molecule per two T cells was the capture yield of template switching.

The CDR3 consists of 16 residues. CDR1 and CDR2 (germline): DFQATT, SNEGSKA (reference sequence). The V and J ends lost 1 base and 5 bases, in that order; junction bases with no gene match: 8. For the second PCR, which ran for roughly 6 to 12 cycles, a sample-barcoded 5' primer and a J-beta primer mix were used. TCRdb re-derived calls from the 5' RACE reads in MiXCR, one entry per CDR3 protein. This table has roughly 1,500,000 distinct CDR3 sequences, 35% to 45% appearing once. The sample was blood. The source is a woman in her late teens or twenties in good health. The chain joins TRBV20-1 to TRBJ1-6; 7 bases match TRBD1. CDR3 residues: CSARAAAGQNNSPLHF. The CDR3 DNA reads TGCAGTGCTAGAGCCGCCGCGGGACAGAATAATTCACCCCTCCACTTT.